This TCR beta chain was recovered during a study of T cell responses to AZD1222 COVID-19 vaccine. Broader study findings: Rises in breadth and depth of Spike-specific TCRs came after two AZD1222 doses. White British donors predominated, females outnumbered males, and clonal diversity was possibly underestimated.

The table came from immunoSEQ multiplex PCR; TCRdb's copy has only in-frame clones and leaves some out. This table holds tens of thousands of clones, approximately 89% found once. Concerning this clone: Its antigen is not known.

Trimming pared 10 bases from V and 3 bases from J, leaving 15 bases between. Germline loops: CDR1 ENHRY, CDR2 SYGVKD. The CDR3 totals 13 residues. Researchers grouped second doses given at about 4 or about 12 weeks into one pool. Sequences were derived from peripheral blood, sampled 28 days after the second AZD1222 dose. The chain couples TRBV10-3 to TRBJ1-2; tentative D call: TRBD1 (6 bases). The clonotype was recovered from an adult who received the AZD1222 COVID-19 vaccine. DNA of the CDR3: TGTGCCACCAAGGAGGGGGGGTACTATGGCTACACCTTC. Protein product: CATKEGGYYGYTF.